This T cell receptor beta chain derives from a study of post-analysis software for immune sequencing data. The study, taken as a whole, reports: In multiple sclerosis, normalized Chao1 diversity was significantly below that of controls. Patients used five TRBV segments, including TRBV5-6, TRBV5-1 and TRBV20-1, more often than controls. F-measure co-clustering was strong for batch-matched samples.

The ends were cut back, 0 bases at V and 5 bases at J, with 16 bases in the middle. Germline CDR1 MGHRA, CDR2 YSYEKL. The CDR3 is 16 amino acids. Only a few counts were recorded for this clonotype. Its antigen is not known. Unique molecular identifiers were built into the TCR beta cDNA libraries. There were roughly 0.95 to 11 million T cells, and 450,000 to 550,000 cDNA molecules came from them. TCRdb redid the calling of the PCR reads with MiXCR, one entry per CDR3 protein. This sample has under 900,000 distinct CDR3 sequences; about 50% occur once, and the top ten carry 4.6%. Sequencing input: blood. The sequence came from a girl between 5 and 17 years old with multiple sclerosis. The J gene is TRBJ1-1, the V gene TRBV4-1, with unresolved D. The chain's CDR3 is CASSQEGLAGGTEAFF. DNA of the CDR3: TGCGCCAGCAGCCAAGAAGGCTTGGCAGGTGGGACTGAAGCTTTCTTT.